Listed below are T cell receptor beta chains from one sample, sequenced in a study of blood T cells in healthy people across ages. TCRdb ran MiXCR on the 5' RACE reads and lists one entry per CDR3 protein. The table lists about 510,000 distinct CDR3 sequences, about 25% of them singletons, with approximately 3.6% in the top ten. The sample also formed part of further work on T cells of mothers and their children.

The sample taken for sequencing was blood. These receptors all stem from a boy between 2 and 15 years old in good health. CDR3s leave out the opening cysteine and the closing phenylalanine or tryptophan. The D gene is left open where the match is weak. Size values are once, few and many counts, or a class for expanded clones, and some rows have none.

clone size | D gene | J gene | V gene | CDR3 protein
. | . | TRBJ1-2 | TRBV3-1 | ASSQEETAHYGYT
. | TRBD1 | TRBJ1-2 | TRBV20-1 | SARERTGVGYT
. | TRBD2 | TRBJ2-5 | TRBV5-5 | ASSLRRLAGEETQY
. | TRBD1 | TRBJ2-5 | TRBV4-2 | ASSTRTGEQETQY
. | . | TRBJ1-6 | TRBV3-1 | ASSQTWDLKNSPLH
. | TRBD1 | TRBJ2-3 | TRBV29-1 | SVEAQGAVTDTQY
. | . | TRBJ2-2 | TRBV27 | ASSLSTGPTGELF
few | TRBD1 | . | TRBV2 | ASRRSGQGFYEQY
. | . | . | TRBV6-2/TRBV6-3 | ASSYRETLLSGEQY
. | . | TRBJ2-6 | TRBV27 | ASSLGGRYLANVLT
. | TRBD2 | TRBJ2-7 | TRBV14 | ASPGASGSYEQY